Listed below are T cell receptor beta chains from one sample, sequenced in a study of radiation and T cells in renal cell carcinoma. Clones were sequenced by immunoSEQ multiplex PCR, and TCRdb holds only the in-frame ones, with some missing. The profile shows some 8,000 clones, roughly two thirds of them singletons. Sequenced material: tumor tissue, taken from a patient whose treatment was nephrectomy without radiotherapy. Source of these receptors: a man between 60 and 75 years old with renal cell carcinoma. CDR3s include the opening cysteine and the closing phenylalanine or tryptophan. The order of the fields is CDR3 protein, CDR3 DNA, clone size, V gene, D gene, J gene. D genes are given only for firm matches. Not all rows give a size; the values are once, few, many and, for expanded clones, a class.

CDR3: CASSLTTYEQYF
DNA: TGTGCCAGCAGCTTGACCACCTACGAGCAGTACTTC
size: .
V: TRBV7-2
D: .
J: TRBJ2-7

CDR3: CSGQTGLGDGYTF
DNA: TGCAGCGGACAGACGGGCCTGGGGGATGGCTACACCTTC
size: .
V: TRBV29-1
D: .
J: TRBJ1-2

CDR3: CASSYRGRANVLTF
DNA: TGTGCCAGCAGTTACAGGGGCAGGGCCAACGTCCTGACTTTC
size: .
V: TRBV6-5
D: .
J: TRBJ2-6

CDR3: CASSIPQVMGYGYTF
DNA: TGTGCCAGTAGTATACCACAGGTGATGGGCTATGGCTACACCTTC
size: once
V: TRBV19
D: .
J: TRBJ1-2

CDR3: CASSVDGRSYEQYF
DNA: TGTGCCAGCAGCGTGGACGGGCGCTCCTACGAGCAGTACTTC
size: once
V: TRBV9
D: .
J: TRBJ2-7

CDR3: CASSLAEIALGQPQHF
DNA: TGCGCCAGCAGCTTGGCCGAGATAGCCCTGGGTCAGCCCCAGCATTTT
size: .
V: TRBV5-1
D: .
J: TRBJ1-5

CDR3: CASSLSGAGNTIYF
DNA: TGTGCCAGCAGCTTATCAGGGGCGGGAAACACCATATATTTT
size: .
V: TRBV7-2
D: .
J: TRBJ1-3

CDR3: CASSLVGSGRAGGTDTQYF
DNA: TGTGCCAGCAGCTTAGTCGGTAGCGGGAGGGCCGGGGGCACAGATACGCAGTATTTT
size: .
V: TRBV7-2
D: TRBD2
J: TRBJ2-3

CDR3: CASSPTLGQAGGKMEQFF
DNA: TGTGCCAGTAGCCCAACCCTTGGGCAGGCTGGGGGGAAAATGGAGCAGTTCTTC
size: .
V: TRBV19
D: .
J: TRBJ2-1

CDR3: CASNLRGTNEKLFF
DNA: TGTGCCAGCAACCTAAGAGGGACTAATGAAAAACTGTTTTTT
size: .
V: TRBV9
D: .
J: TRBJ1-4

CDR3: CASTTGDNTDTQYF
DNA: TGCGCCAGCACAACAGGAGATAACACAGATACGCAGTATTTT
size: .
V: TRBV5-1
D: .
J: TRBJ2-3